The subject of this entry is one T cell receptor (beta chain). What it binds is not known. These data come from a study of T cells in tuberculosis. Study conclusions and caveats: Active tuberculosis alpha repertoires lay closer to GMM-specific TCRs than controls'. Smaller alpha distances in active tuberculosis partly reflected shorter CDR3-alpha lengths.

V was clipped by 4 bases and J by 3 bases, with 25 bases between them. CDR1 is SGHAT and CDR2 is FQNNGV in the germline V gene. The CDR3 loop spans 18 amino acids. Here immunoSEQ multiplex PCR was the method, and the copy in TCRdb shows in-frame clones only, minus some. The sample shows about 33,000 clones, 85% to 95% of them seen only once. The TCR comes from a donor aged 5 to 30 with latent tuberculosis or without tuberculosis infection. Some clones in this sample may be carry-over from other donors' samples. This chain links TRBV11-2 with TRBJ2-7, with a possible D match to TRBD1 (7 bases). Sequenced input: PBMCs. CDR3 nucleotides: TGTGCCAGCAGCTCAAAGGACTGGCGGGGACAGCTACTCTACGAGCAGTACTTC. Translating gives CASSSKDWRGQLLYEQYF.